This TCR beta chain originates from a study of graft-versus-host responses after intestinal transplantation. The wider study: Multivisceral, liver-intestinal, or isolated intestinal transplants were performed in recipients. The recipients all started with anti-thymocyte globulin induction and then took tacrolimus and steroids for 2 to 3 years.

General study points: GvH clones were found in recipient marrow; some appeared first in ileum or blood. Circulating GvH clones peaking coincided with falling HvG clones soon after transplant.

Germline assignment: CDR1 SQVTM and CDR2 ANQGSEA. The CDR3 has 14 amino acids. V dropped 3 bases and J dropped 0; count of bases not matched to a gene: 5. In the case of this clone: Its matching antigen is unknown.

Clones were read by immunoSEQ multiplex PCR, and TCRdb kept only the in-frame ones, dropping some. The table lists about 94,000 clones, roughly 90% of them singletons. The sequenced sample was unstimulated CD8+ T cells sorted from spleen or lymph node cells, obtained before intestinal transplant. The clonotype comes from a human donor who received an intestinal transplant. V usage is TRBV29-1 and J usage is TRBJ2-7; the match to TRBD2 covers 7 bases. The CDR3 loop reads CSVEGGESSYEQYF. Here the CDR3 DNA reads TGCAGCGTTGAGGGGGGGGAGAGCTCCTACGAGCAGTACTTC.